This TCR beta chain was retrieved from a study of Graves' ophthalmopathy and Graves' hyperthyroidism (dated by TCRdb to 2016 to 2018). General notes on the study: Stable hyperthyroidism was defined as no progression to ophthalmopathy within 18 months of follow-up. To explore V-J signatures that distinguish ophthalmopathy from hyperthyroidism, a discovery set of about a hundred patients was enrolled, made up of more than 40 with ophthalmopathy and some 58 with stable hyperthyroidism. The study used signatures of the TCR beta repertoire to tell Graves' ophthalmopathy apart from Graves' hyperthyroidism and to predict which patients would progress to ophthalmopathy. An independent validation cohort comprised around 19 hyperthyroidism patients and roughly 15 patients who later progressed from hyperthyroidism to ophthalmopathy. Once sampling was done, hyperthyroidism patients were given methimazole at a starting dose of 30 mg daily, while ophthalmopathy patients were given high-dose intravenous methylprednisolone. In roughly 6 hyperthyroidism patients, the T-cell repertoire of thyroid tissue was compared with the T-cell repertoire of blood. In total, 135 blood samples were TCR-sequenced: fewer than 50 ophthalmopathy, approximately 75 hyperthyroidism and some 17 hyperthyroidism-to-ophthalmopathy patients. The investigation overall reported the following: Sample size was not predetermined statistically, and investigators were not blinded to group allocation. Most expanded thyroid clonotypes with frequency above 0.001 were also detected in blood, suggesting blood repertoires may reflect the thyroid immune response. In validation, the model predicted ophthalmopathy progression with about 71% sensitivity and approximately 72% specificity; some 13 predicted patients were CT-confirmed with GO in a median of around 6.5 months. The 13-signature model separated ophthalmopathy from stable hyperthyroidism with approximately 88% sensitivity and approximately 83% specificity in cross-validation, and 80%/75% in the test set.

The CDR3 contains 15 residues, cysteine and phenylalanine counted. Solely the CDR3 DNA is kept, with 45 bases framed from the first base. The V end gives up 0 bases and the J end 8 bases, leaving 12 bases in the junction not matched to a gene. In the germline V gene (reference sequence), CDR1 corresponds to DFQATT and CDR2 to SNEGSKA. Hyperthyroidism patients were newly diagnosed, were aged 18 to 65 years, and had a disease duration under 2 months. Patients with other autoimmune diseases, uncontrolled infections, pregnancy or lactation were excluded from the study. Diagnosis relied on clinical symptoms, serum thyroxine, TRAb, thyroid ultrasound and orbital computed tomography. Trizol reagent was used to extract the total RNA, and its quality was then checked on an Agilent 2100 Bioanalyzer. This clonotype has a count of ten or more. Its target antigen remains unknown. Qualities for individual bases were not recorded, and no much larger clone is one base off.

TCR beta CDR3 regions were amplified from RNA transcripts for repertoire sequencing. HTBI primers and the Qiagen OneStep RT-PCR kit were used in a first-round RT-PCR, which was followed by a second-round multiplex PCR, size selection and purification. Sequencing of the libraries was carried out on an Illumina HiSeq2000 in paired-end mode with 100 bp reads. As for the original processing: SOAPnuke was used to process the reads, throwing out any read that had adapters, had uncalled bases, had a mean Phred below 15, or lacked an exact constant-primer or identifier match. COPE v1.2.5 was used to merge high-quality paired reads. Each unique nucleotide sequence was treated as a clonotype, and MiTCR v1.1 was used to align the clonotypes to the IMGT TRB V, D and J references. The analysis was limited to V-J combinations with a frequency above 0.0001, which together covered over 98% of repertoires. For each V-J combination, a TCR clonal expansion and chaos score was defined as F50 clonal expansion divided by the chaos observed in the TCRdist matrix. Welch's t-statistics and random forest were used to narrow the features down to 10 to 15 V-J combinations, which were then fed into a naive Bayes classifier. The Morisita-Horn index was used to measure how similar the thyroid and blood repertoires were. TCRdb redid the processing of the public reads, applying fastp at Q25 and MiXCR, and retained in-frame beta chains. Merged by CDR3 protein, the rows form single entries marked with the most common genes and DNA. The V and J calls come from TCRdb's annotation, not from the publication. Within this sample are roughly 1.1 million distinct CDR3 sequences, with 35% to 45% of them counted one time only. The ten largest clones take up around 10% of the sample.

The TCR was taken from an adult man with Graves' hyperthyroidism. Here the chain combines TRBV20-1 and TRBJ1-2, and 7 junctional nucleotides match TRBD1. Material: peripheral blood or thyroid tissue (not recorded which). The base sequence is TGCAGTGCTAGAGACCGGGACAGACGGTATCGGGGCTACACCTTC. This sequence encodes CSARDRDRRYRGYTF.